This T cell receptor beta chain was retrieved from a study of OX40 agonist ivuxolimab in advanced cancers. Study results and caveats: Relative to CD4+ cells, CD8+ T cells on average had more expanded clones.

Enrollment shut out patients with autoimmune disease history or systemic immunosuppression. Samples of blood were obtained at baseline, on cycle 4 day 1, and on cycle 7 day 1. Produced via immunoSEQ multiplex PCR; TCRdb's table is partial and in-frame only. The table lists tens of thousands of clones, 87% of them singletons. This CDR3 spans 16 amino acids. The germline V gene encodes CDR1 MDHEN and CDR2 SYDVKM. The V segment lost 5 bases and the J segment 4 bases; nucleotides outside the gene matches: 10. Concerning this clone: Its cognate antigen is unknown.

The TCR comes from an adult with an advanced solid tumor such as melanoma, head and neck, liver or kidney cancer. The input for sequencing was CD4+ or CD8+ T cells sorted from blood, taken in a trial of the OX40 agonist ivuxolimab. V gene TRBV28 combines with J gene TRBJ1-4; 7 nucleotides line up with TRBD1. The CDR3 DNA reads TGTGCCAGCAGTACGACAGGGCCACCCCTTAATGAAAAACTGTTTTTT. It yields the protein CASSTTGPPLNEKLFF.